Presented here are 21 T cell receptor beta chains from one specimen sequenced in a study of blood T cell repertoires in COVID-19. Assay used: immunoSEQ multiplex PCR; TCRdb lists only in-frame clones, some missing. The table shows around 140,000 clones, with around 90% occurring only once. Sequencing was done on a sample of peripheral blood. Receptors were obtained from a man in his 70s with acute or convalescent COVID-19.

This rearrangement joins TRBV7-3 to TRBJ2-3; tentatively, D is TRBD2 (5 bases). The CDR3 is made up of 15 amino acids. Trimming took 3 bases from V and 6 from J, leaving 16 bases between them. Germline CDR1 SGHTA, CDR2 FQGTGA. The CDR3 coding sequence is TGTGCCAGCAGCTTTAGCGCGGCCGGCGGCGATACGCAGTATTTT. Its protein is CASSFSAAGGDTQYF.

This clone has just one count. CDR3 in DNA: TGTGCCTGGAGTCCTCCGACAGGTGCCGAGAGAGAAGCTTTCTTT. Protein product: CAWSPPTGAEREAFF. The chain uses TRBV30 and TRBJ1-1; tentatively, D is TRBD1 (6 bases). Germline V gene data show CDR1 as GTSNPN and CDR2 as SVGIG (reference sequence). The V end lost 2 bases, the J end lost 8 bases, and 21 bases lay between the germline ends. The CDR3 is 15 residues long.

The chain carries TRBV6-5 and TRBJ2-1; D might be TRBD2 (5 bases). Trimming removed 5 bases from V and 2 bases from J, with 10 bases in between. CDR3 length: 14 residues. CDR1 is MNHEY and CDR2 is SVGAGI in the germline V gene. The CDR3 DNA reads TGTGCCAGCAGTCCGGGGATCACCTACAATGAGCAGTTCTTC. Protein sequence: CASSPGITYNEQFF.

V and J are TRBV19 and TRBJ2-1; D call uncertain. This CDR3 is 12 amino acids long. V lost 5 bases and J 8 bases, leaving 10 bases between the germline ends. Germline loops: CDR1 LNHDA, CDR2 SQIVND (reference sequence). Here the CDR3 reads CASSLQSDEQFF. CDR3 DNA: TGTGCCAGTAGTCTCCAATCGGATGAGCAGTTCTTC.

The J gene is TRBJ2-2, the V gene TRBV5-4, with 11 bases fitting TRBD2. J gave up 7 bases and V 3 bases, and 17 bases lay outside the gene matches. This CDR3 is 19 amino acids long. Germline loops: CDR1 SGHNT, CDR2 YYREEE (reference sequence). The CDR3 coding sequence is TGTGCCAGCAGCTCACCGACTAGCGGGGCGTTCTGGGGAAACGGGGAGCTGTTTTTT. Its translation: CASSSPTSGAFWGNGELFF.

The chain has TRBV7-8 and TRBJ2-7, with TRBD2 as a possible D gene (5 bases). V gave up 5 bases and J gave up 7 bases, with 15 bases separating them. The V gene's germline CDR1 is SGHVS and CDR2 FQNEAQ. CDR3 size: 13 residues. The CDR3 nucleotides are TGTGCCAGCAGCCTCGGACCGGAGGAGGAGCAGTACTTC. Protein: CASSLGPEEEQYF.

This chain joins TRBV21-1 and TRBJ2-2; TRBD1, the D gene given by the table, was not confirmed from the DNA. TRBV21-1 is a listed pseudogene. The CDR3 is 15 amino acids. The CDR3 DNA follows: TGTGCCAGCAGCCTCAATATTGGGGCTGTCGGGGAGCTGTTTTTT. Translation: CASSLNIGAVGELFF.

The chain combines TRBV5-1 with TRBJ1-1; the D gene is possibly TRBD1 (6 bases). The CDR3 runs to 13 residues. Germline CDR1 reads SGHRS; CDR2 reads YFSETQ. V was cut by 7 bases and J by 11 bases, with 21 bases left in between. Here the CDR3 DNA reads TGCGCCAGCCGAGCAGGGGTTGGGGATGGGGCTTTCTTT. Protein sequence: CASRAGVGDGAFF.

The chain is built from TRBV5-1 and TRBJ1-5, with 8 bases lining up with TRBD1. V shed 2 bases and J 5 bases; nucleotides not matched to a gene: 3. In germline, CDR1 is SGHRS, CDR2 YFSETQ. The CDR3 sequence is 14 residues long. The CDR3 DNA reads TGCGCCAGCAGCTTACAGGGGGGGGATCAGCCCCAGCATTTT. This gives the protein CASSLQGGDQPQHF.

The rearrangement joins TRBV3-1 (or the pseudogene TRBV3-2) to TRBJ2-7; tentative D call: TRBD1 (5 bases). Trimming cost V 2 bases and J 0 bases, with 20 bases left between them. The germline gives CDR1 LGHDT, CDR2 YNNKEL (reference sequence). The CDR3 is made up of 18 amino acids. The CDR3 sequence is CASSQRGLWGGDSYEQYF. DNA of the CDR3: TGTGCCAGCAGCCAAAGGGGCCTATGGGGCGGTGACTCCTACGAGCAGTACTTC.

V gene TRBV28 combines with J gene TRBJ1-4; tentative D call: TRBD1 (5 bases). The CDR3 is 13 amino acids. Deletions cut 8 bases from V and 8 bases from J, with 15 bases between. Germline CDR1 is MDHEN and CDR2 is SYDVKM. CDR3 sequence (DNA): TGTGCCAGCCAAGGGGTAAGGGTGGAAAAACTGTTTTTT. Translated, it gives CASQGVRVEKLFF.

The chain uses TRBV10-1 and TRBJ2-7; 10 nucleotides align to TRBD1. Trimming at V came to 5 bases and at J to 2 bases, leaving 3 bases not matched to a gene. Germline values: CDR1 WNHNN, CDR2 SYGVQD (reference sequence). The CDR3 consists of 14 residues. DNA for the CDR3: TGCGCCAGCAGTCGACAGGGGGCGGCCTACGAGCAGTACTTC. Its protein is CASSRQGAAYEQYF.

The V and J genes are TRBV9 and TRBJ2-1; tentative D call: TRBD1 (6 bases). The CDR3 extends over 16 amino acids. CDR1 is SGDLS, CDR2 YYNGEE, per germline. Trimming removed 2 bases from V and 10 bases from J, with 22 bases in between. The CDR3 spells CASSVSSSSAQGEQFF. The CDR3 region has the DNA TGTGCCAGCAGCGTTAGTAGTAGTAGTGCCCAGGGGGAGCAGTTCTTC.

The chain has TRBV6-6 and TRBJ1-2; a possible D gene is TRBD1 (5 bases). The V gene's germline CDR1 is MNHNY and CDR2 SVGAGI (reference sequence). The CDR3 is 13 residues long. The germline V and J ends were trimmed by 8 bases and 8 bases, with 18 bases remaining between them. In nucleotides, the CDR3 is TGTGCCAGCCTCCCCTCAGGGTTAGGAGGCTACACCTTC. It specifies CASLPSGLGGYTF.

The chain carries TRBV30 and TRBJ1-5; D ambiguous. This CDR3 comprises 10 residues. V was cut by 5 bases and J by 12 bases, with 11 bases left in between. CDR1 and CDR2 from the germline V gene are GTSNPN and SVGIG (reference sequence). Here the CDR3 DNA reads TGTGCCTGGGATGGAGGGCTCCAGCATTTT. Amino acid sequence: CAWDGGLQHF.

V and J are TRBV7-9 and TRBJ1-1; D is perhaps TRBD1 (5 bases). The germline V and J ends were trimmed by 5 bases and 5 bases, with 18 bases remaining between them. The CDR3 extends over 15 amino acids. CDR1 is SEHNR and CDR2 is FQNEAQ in the germline V gene (reference sequence). The CDR3 nucleotides read TGTGCCAGCAGCCGAATAATAAAGGGGAAAACTGAAGCTTTCTTT. Translated, it gives CASSRIIKGKTEAFF.

J is TRBJ1-3 and V is TRBV21-1. TRBV21-1 is a recognized pseudogene. This CDR3 spans 16 amino acids. Written as DNA, the CDR3 is TGTGCCAGCACCAACGAAACTGATCCATCTGGAAACACCATATATTTT. It specifies CASTNETDPSGNTIYF.

V usage is TRBV25-1 and J usage is TRBJ1-4; D may be TRBD1 (5 bases). Trimming took off 6 bases at V and 7 bases at J, with 12 bases between the two ends. Germline CDR1 reads MGHDK; CDR2 reads SYGVNS. The CDR3 totals 13 residues. CDR3 in amino acids: CASSVGAVEKLFF. In DNA, the CDR3 is TGTGCCAGCAGCGTAGGGGCAGTTGAAAAACTGTTTTTT.

This sequence joins TRBV5-6 and TRBJ2-7, with 7 bases lining up with TRBD1. CDR3 length: 15 amino acids. The V segment lost 3 bases and the J segment 3 bases; nucleotides outside the gene matches: 9. Germline V gene data show CDR1 as SGHDT and CDR2 as YYEEEE. CDR3 residues: CASSSQGILDYEQYF. The CDR3 nucleotides are TGTGCCAGCAGCTCACAGGGGATTTTGGACTACGAGCAGTACTTC.

CDR3 sequence (DNA): TGTGCCAGCAGCTCTCTAGGTGGCTACACCTTC. The encoded protein is CASSSLGGYTF. The chain joins TRBV7-9 to TRBJ1-2; no firm D call. The V end was cut by 4 bases, the J end by 7 bases, with 7 bases between. There are 11 residues in the CDR3. CDR1 SEHNR and CDR2 FQNEAQ come from the germline V gene (reference sequence).

V gene TRBV19 combines with J gene TRBJ1-5, with a possible D match to TRBD1 (6 bases). The V end was cut by 0 bases, the J end by 4 bases, with 13 bases between. This CDR3 is 16 amino acids long. Germline CDR1 is LNHDA and CDR2 is SQIVND (reference sequence). The CDR3 DNA sequence: TGTGCCAGTAGTATAGATTTGGGACAAGGTAATCAGCCCCAGCATTTT. Its protein product is CASSIDLGQGNQPQHF.